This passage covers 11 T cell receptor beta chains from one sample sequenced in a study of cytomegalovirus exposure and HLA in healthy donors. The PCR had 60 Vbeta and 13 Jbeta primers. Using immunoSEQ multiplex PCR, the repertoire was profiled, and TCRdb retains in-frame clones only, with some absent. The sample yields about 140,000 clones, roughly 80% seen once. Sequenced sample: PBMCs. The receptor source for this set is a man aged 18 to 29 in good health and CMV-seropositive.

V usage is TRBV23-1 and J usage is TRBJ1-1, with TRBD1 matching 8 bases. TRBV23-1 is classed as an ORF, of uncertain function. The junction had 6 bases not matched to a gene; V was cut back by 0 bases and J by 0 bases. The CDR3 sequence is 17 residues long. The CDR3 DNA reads TGCGCCAGCAGTCAATCGGTACAGGGGGTTGTGAACACTGAAGCTTTCTTT. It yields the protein CASSQSVQGVVNTEAFF.

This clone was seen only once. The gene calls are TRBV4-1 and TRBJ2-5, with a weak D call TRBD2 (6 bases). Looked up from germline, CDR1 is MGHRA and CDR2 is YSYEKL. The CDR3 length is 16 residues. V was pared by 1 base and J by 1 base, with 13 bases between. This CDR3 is CASSQGGGILQETQYF. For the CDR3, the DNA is TGCGCCAGCAGCCAAGGGGGAGGAATACTCCAAGAGACCCAGTACTTC.

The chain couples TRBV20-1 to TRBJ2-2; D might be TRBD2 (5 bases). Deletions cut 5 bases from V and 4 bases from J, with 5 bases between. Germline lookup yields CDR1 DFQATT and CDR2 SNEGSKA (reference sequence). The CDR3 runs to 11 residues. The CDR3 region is CSAEGTGELFF. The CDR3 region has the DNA TGCAGTGCTGAGGGCACCGGGGAGCTGTTTTTT.

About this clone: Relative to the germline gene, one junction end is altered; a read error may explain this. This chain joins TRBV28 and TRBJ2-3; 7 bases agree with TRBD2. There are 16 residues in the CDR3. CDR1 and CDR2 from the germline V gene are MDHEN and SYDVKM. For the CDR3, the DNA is TGTGCCCGCAGTTTCGGGGCGGGAGTCGCCACAGATACGCAGTATTTT. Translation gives CARSFGAGVATDTQYF.

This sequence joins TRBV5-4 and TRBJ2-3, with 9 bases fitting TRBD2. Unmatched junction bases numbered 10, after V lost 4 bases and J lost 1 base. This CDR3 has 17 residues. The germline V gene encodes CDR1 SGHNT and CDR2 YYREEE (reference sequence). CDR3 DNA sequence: TGTGCCAGCAGCCCCGATAGCGGGAGATCCGGCACAGATACGCAGTATTTT. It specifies CASSPDSGRSGTDTQYF.

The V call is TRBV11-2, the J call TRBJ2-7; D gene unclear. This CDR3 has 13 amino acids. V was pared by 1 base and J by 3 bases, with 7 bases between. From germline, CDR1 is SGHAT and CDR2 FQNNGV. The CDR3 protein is CASSLGLLYEQYF. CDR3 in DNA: TGTGCCAGCAGCTTAGGGCTTCTCTACGAGCAGTACTTC.

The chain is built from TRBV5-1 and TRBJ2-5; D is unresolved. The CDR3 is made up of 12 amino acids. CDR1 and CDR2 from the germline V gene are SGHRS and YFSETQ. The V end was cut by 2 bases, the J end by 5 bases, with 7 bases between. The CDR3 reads CASSFNFETQYF. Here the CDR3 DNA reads TGCGCCAGCAGCTTTAACTTTGAGACCCAGTACTTC.

CDR3 residues: CASSPQPRGRGSTQYF. Here the CDR3 DNA reads TGTGCCAGCTCACCACAGCCCAGGGGGCGCGGGTCTACGCAGTATTTT. This chain joins TRBV18 and TRBJ2-3, with TRBD1 matching 8 bases. Germline V gene lookup returns CDR1 KGHSH and CDR2 LQKENI. Germline trimming cut 1 base from V and 8 bases from J; bases unmatched to any gene: 11. This CDR3 region has 16 residues.

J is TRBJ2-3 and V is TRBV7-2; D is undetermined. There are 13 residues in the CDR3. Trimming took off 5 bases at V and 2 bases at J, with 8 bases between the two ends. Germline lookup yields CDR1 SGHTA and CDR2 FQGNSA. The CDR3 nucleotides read TGTGCCAGCAGCGCCTCCTACACAGATACGCAGTATTTT. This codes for CASSASYTDTQYF.

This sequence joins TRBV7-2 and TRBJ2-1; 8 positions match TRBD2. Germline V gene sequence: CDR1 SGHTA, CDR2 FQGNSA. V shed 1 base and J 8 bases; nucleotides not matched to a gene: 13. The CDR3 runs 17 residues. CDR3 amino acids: CASSLGAFAGGFDEQFF. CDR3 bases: TGTGCCAGCAGCTTAGGGGCTTTCGCGGGAGGCTTCGATGAGCAGTTCTTC.

The CDR3 DNA reads TGCGCCAGCAGCTTAGGGACTCTACAATACGAGCAGTACTTC. As protein: CASSLGTLQYEQYF. V and J are TRBV5-1 and TRBJ2-7; tentatively, D is TRBD2 (6 bases). The CDR3 extends over 14 amino acids. Germline V gene data show CDR1 as SGHRS and CDR2 as YFSETQ. V shed 2 bases and J shed 4 bases, with 13 bases lying between them.